These T cell receptor beta chains were read from a single sample in a study of shared clonotypes between healthy human individuals. Only in-frame clones appear in the TCRdb table, and some are missing; sequencing was by immunoSEQ multiplex PCR. The sample lists around 1.6 million clones, 95% to 99% occurring once. Material for sequencing was naive CD4+ T cells sorted from blood. All receptors derive from a man aged 25-45 years in good health. Both conserved end residues are part of each CDR3. A D gene is named only where the DNA matches it firmly. Rows give clone size only sometimes, using once, few, many, or a class for an expanded clone.

TRBV9	-	TRBJ2-7	-	TGTGCCAGCACATACGAGCAGTACTTC	CASTYEQYF
TRBV29-1	-	TRBJ2-3	-	TGCAGCTGCTTAGAACCCCGCGGTAGCACAGATACGCAGTATTTT	CSCLEPRGSTDTQYF
TRBV5-6	-	TRBJ2-3	-	TGTGCCAGCAGCTTGAACTGGCTTACGAGGTACGGCACAGATACGCAGTATTTT	CASSLNWLTRYGTDTQYF
TRBV10-3	-	TRBJ1-3	-	TGTGCCATCAGTTACGAAGGAAACACCATATATTTT	CAISYEGNTIYF
TRBV2	-	TRBJ2-2	-	TGTGCCAGCAGCCGAAGAACGGGAGACACCGGGGAGCTGTTTTTT	CASSRRTGDTGELFF
TRBV5-1	-	TRBJ2-7	TRBD1	TGCGCCAGCAGCCAGGGACAGGGAGGGACCGAGCAGTACTTC	CASSQGQGGTEQYF
TRBV2	once	TRBJ2-7	-	TGTGCCAGCAGTGAAACCTTTACGAACCGAAACGAGCAGTACTTC	CASSETFTNRNEQYF
TRBV10-2	-	TRBJ1-1	-	TGCGCCAGCAGTGAGAAATCGTGGGGCACTGAAGCTTTCTTT	CASSEKSWGTEAFF
TRBV15	-	TRBJ1-1	TRBD1	TGTGCCACCAGCAGACTATCCCGGGTAGGACAGGCAGAAGCTTTCTTT	CATSRLSRVGQAEAFF
TRBV7-9	-	TRBJ1-1	-	TGTGCCAGCAGCTTCGCAGGGGTGACTGAAGCTTTCTTT	CASSFAGVTEAFF
TRBV7-2	-	TRBJ1-1	TRBD1	TGTGCCAGCAGCCCGGGACAGGGGGTAACGGCTTTCTTT	CASSPGQGVTAFF
TRBV6-1	-	TRBJ2-3	TRBD2	TGTGCCAGCAGCAGCGGGGTTGGAGCTACAGATACGCAGTATTTT	CASSSGVGATDTQYF
TRBV28	-	TRBJ2-7	-	TGTGCCAGCACCCAAGTGGACAGAACCTACGAGCAGTACTTC	CASTQVDRTYEQYF
TRBV7-8	-	TRBJ2-6	-	TGTGCCAGCAGCCCACGGACTGGTGGGGCCAACGTCCTGACTTTC	CASSPRTGGANVLTF
TRBV28	-	TRBJ2-2	-	TGTGCCAGCAGTTTACTGGCAGGGGAGCTGTTTTTT	CASSLLAGELFF
TRBV5-1	-	TRBJ1-5	-	TGCGCCAGCAGCCAGGGACGGGATCAGCCCCAGCATTTT	CASSQGRDQPQHF
TRBV7-6	-	TRBJ2-7	-	TGTGCCAGCAGCTTAGGCGCGGGACTCCAGCGTTACGAGCAGTACTTC	CASSLGAGLQRYEQYF
TRBV30	-	TRBJ2-1	-	TGTGCCTGGAGTGGTCAACCGCTCCCGAGGAATGAGCAGTTCTTC	CAWSGQPLPRNEQFF
TRBV5-1	-	TRBJ2-3	TRBD1	TGCGCCAGCGCCCCAACCCCGGTGGGGACAGGGGGAACAGATACGCAGTATTTT	CASAPTPVGTGGTDTQYF
TRBV5-5	-	TRBJ1-1	-	TGTGCCAGCAGCTTGGAACTAATACCGTACACTGAAGCTTTCTTT	CASSLELIPYTEAFF
TRBV4-1	-	TRBJ1-2	TRBD1	TGCGCCAGCAGCCCGGGACAGGGGCAGGTCTATGGCTACACCTTC	CASSPGQGQVYGYTF
TRBV5-4	-	TRBJ2-7	-	TGTGCCAGCAGCGGCGCCGGGACTCTCCACGAGCAGTACTTC	CASSGAGTLHEQYF
TRBV5-1	-	TRBJ2-1	-	TGCGCCAGCAGCCTGGTTAGTTTCCCTCTCTCCTACAATGAGCAGTTCTTC	CASSLVSFPLSYNEQFF
TRBV11-2	-	TRBJ2-1	-	TGTGCCAGCAGCACCGTGAGCTCCTACAATGAGCAGTTCTTC	CASSTVSSYNEQFF
TRBV5-4	-	TRBJ2-7	-	TGTGCCAGCAGCTTGGGTGTAACGGCAGAGGCCTACGAGCAGTACTTC	CASSLGVTAEAYEQYF
TRBV11-2	-	TRBJ1-4	-	TGTGCCAGCAGCTATGAGTCTTCAACTAATGAAAAACTGTTTTTT	CASSYESSTNEKLFF
TRBV9	-	TRBJ1-3	-	TGTGCCAGCAGCGTAGAAACTGGGTACACCATATATTTT	CASSVETGYTIYF
TRBV7-6	-	TRBJ2-1	TRBD2	TGTGCCAGCAGCTCACCCCGAACAGGACTAGCGGGAGCCTACAATGAGCAGTTCTTC	CASSSPRTGLAGAYNEQFF
TRBV28	-	TRBJ1-5	-	TGTGCCAGCAGTTTCCGGAGCAATCAGCCCCAGCATTTT	CASSFRSNQPQHF
TRBV10-2	-	TRBJ2-7	TRBD1	TGCGCCAGCACCGGGACAGGGACAGTTTCCTACGAGCAGTACTTC	CASTGTGTVSYEQYF
TRBV13	once	TRBJ2-7	-	TGTGCCAGCAGCTTGAACCGGGCCGAGCAGTACTTC	CASSLNRAEQYF